Listed here are 22 T cell receptor beta chains from one sample, sequenced in a study of shared clonotypes between healthy human individuals (TCRdb year 2020). Receptors were amplified or captured by the immunoSEQ multiplex PCR assay. TCRdb stores this immuneACCESS table with in-frame sequences only. Part of the clones is absent; in the studies checked, under half of the shortfall reflects unresolved V genes, and no reason is known for the rest. In this sample the table shows around 500,000 clones, almost 80% of which occur a single time. More than 10% of the sample is held by the ten biggest clonotypes. The sample was PBMCs. These receptors were taken from a woman in her forties in good health. Some clones in this sample may be carry-over from other donors' samples.

The V call is TRBV14, the J call TRBJ2-3, with TRBD1 matching over 9 bases. CDR3 length: 17 amino acids. Trimming at V came to 2 bases and at J to 4 bases, leaving 10 bases not matched to a gene. CDR1 is SGHDN and CDR2 is FVKESK in the germline V gene. CDR3 amino acids: CASSQPGTGRIADTQYF. CDR3 coding DNA: TGTGCCAGCAGCCAACCCGGGACAGGGAGGATAGCAGATACGCAGTATTTT.

The genes are TRBV4-2 and TRBJ2-1, with a weak D call TRBD1 (6 bases). Germline V gene lookup returns CDR1 LGHNA and CDR2 YNFKEQ. The germline V and J ends were trimmed by 0 bases and 7 bases, with 10 bases remaining between them. The CDR3 contains 14 residues. DNA of the CDR3: TGTGCCAGCAGCCAAGATACAGGGTTGAATGAGCAGTTCTTC. It specifies CASSQDTGLNEQFF.

This chain connects TRBV29-1 to TRBJ1-2, with TRBD1 identical over 7 bases. The ends lost 6 bases at V and 2 bases at J; junction bases unmatched: 6. Germline lookup yields CDR1 SQVTM and CDR2 ANQGSEA. This CDR3 comprises 13 residues. CDR3 amino acids: CSVRQGENYGYTF. The DNA for the CDR3 is TGCAGCGTGAGACAGGGAGAAAACTATGGCTACACCTTC.

The rearrangement links TRBV18 to TRBJ2-7; perhaps TRBD1 as D (5 bases). The V gene's germline CDR1 is KGHSH and CDR2 LQKENI. There are 15 residues in the CDR3. The V end lost 2 bases, the J end lost 0 bases, and 11 bases lay between the germline ends. For the CDR3, the DNA is TGTGCCAGCTCACCAAGTGAAGGGGTCTCCTACGAGCAGTACTTC. As protein: CASSPSEGVSYEQYF.

This clone was detected only once. The V gene is TRBV28, the J gene TRBJ1-2; the D gene is possibly TRBD1 (5 bases). This CDR3 is built from 14 residues. V lost 5 bases, J lost 5 bases, and 15 bases lay in between. The germline CDR1 and CDR2 sequences are MDHEN and SYDVKM. The CDR3 region is CASSLTDRLYGYTF. CDR3 nucleotide sequence: TGTGCCAGCAGTCTGACAGACAGATTATATGGCTACACCTTC.

This chain links TRBV7-9 with TRBJ2-5; 11 bases are a match to TRBD2. The CDR3 extends over 15 amino acids. With V trimmed by 5 bases and J by 5 bases, 7 bases remained unmatched. Germline assignment: CDR1 SEHNR and CDR2 FQNEAQ (reference sequence). CDR3 sequence reads: CASSPPASGRETQYF. The CDR3, as DNA: TGTGCCAGCAGCCCGCCCGCTAGCGGGAGGGAGACCCAGTACTTC. The entire variable domain, with the rest obtained from reference TRBV7-9 and TRBJ2-5, is as follows: DTGVSQNPRHKITKRGQNVTFRCDPISEHNRLYWYRQTLGQGPEFLTYFQNEAQLEKSRLLSDRFSAERPKGSFSTLEIQRTEQGDSAMYLCASSPPASGRETQYFGPGTRLLVL.

The chain recombines TRBV5-1 with TRBJ2-7, with D perhaps given as TRBD1 or TRBD2 (5 bases each). V dropped 1 base and J dropped 7 bases, with 18 bases sitting between them. Germline V gene data show CDR1 as SGHRS and CDR2 as YFSETQ. This CDR3 region has 15 residues. In nucleotides, the CDR3 is TGCGCCAGCAGCTTGCTGGGGACCAAGGACGGGGAGCAGTACTTC. This encodes CASSLLGTKDGEQYF.

The chain carries TRBV28 and TRBJ1-5, with D unclear. Germline CDR1 MDHEN, CDR2 SYDVKM. The CDR3 runs 16 residues. Between the trimmed V and J ends, which lost 4 bases and 9 bases, there was a span of 22 bases. CDR3 coding DNA: TGTGCCAGCAGTTCCCCCAGCGTAGGACCTGATCGGCCCCAGCATTTT. Translating it yields CASSSPSVGPDRPQHF.

This clone was recorded once. This chain links TRBV2 with TRBJ2-3; TRBD1 is a possible D gene (5 bases). CDR1 is SNHLY and CDR2 is FYNNEI in the germline V gene. CDR3 length: 15 amino acids. V lost 10 bases and J 5 bases, leaving 22 bases between the germline ends. CDR3: CATRSPFQGRDTQYF. The DNA of the CDR3 is TGTGCCACCCGTAGCCCCTTTCAGGGCCGAGATACGCAGTATTTT.

This clone showed up just a few times. V gene TRBV25-1 combines with J gene TRBJ2-6; D is uncertain. Trimming removed 4 bases at V and 0 bases at J, with 13 bases between. The germline V gene has CDR1 MGHDK and CDR2 SYGVNS. The CDR3 is 17 residues long. CDR3 residues: CASSVVGTASGANVLTF. The CDR3 DNA follows: TGTGCCAGCAGTGTAGTAGGTACTGCCTCTGGGGCCAACGTCCTGACTTTC.

The chain recombines TRBV5-1 with TRBJ2-1; the match to TRBD2 covers 8 bases. The germline V gene encodes CDR1 SGHRS and CDR2 YFSETQ. The trim removed 1 base at V and 9 bases at J, leaving 12 bases unmatched. CDR3 length: 16 residues. For the CDR3, the DNA is TGCGCCAGCAGCTTGTCGGCGGGAGGCCTAGGGAGTGAGCAGTTCTTC. The encoded protein is CASSLSAGGLGSEQFF. Using reference TRBV5-1 and TRBJ2-1 for the parts outside the CDR3, the full variable domain is KAGVTQTPRYLIKTRGQQVTLSCSPISGHRSVSWYQQTPGQGLQFLFEYFSETQRNKGNFPGRFSGRQFSNSRSEMNVSTLELGDSALYLCASSLSAGGLGSEQFFGPGTRLTVL.

The V call is TRBV7-2, the J call TRBJ2-7; 11 positions agree with TRBD2. V lost 7 bases and J lost 3; bases outside the gene matches: 5. The CDR3 extends over 14 amino acids. The germline CDR1 and CDR2 sequences are SGHTA and FQGNSA. As DNA, the CDR3 is TGTGCCAGCACCACTAGCGGGAGCGTCTACGAGCAGTACTTC. Translation gives CASTTSGSVYEQYF.

The chain joins TRBV27 to TRBJ2-1; D tentatively reads TRBD1 or TRBD2 (5 bases each). Deletions cut 2 bases from V and 7 bases from J, with 9 bases between. Germline V gene data show CDR1 as MNHEY and CDR2 as SMNVEV (reference sequence). The CDR3 is 13 residues long. CDR3 sequence reads: CASSLGTLNEQFF. The DNA of the CDR3 is TGTGCCAGCAGTTTAGGGACCCTAAATGAGCAGTTCTTC.

The count of this clone is one. A far larger clone is off by one base, so a read error is likely. Other DNA sequences from this sample encode an identical CDR3 as well. The V call is TRBV27, the J call TRBJ1-1; possibly TRBD1 for D (5 bases). Between the trimmed V and J ends, which lost 3 bases and 3 bases, there was a span of 8 bases. CDR1 MNHEY and CDR2 SMNVEV come from the germline V gene (reference sequence). This CDR3 spans 13 amino acids. CDR3 sequence: CASSLSRDTEAFF. As DNA, the CDR3 is TGTGCCAGCAGTTTGAGCAGGGACACTGAAGCTTTCTTT.

The chain carries TRBV9 and TRBJ2-5, with TRBD2 matching over 14 bases. This CDR3 spans 17 amino acids. Looked up from germline, CDR1 is SGDLS and CDR2 is YYNGEE. V shed 4 bases and J 4 bases; nucleotides not matched to a gene: 9. CDR3 sequence: CASSRTSGRSLSETQYF. The DNA of the CDR3 is TGTGCCAGCAGCCGGACTAGCGGGAGGAGTTTATCAGAGACCCAGTACTTC.

The chain recombines TRBV30 with TRBJ1-3; unclear D gene. Germline assignment: CDR1 GTSNPN and CDR2 SVGIG (reference sequence). Trimming stripped 4 bases from V and 0 bases from J, with 10 bases between. CDR3 length equals 14 residues. CDR3 protein: CAWNVVSSGNTIYF. The CDR3 nucleotides read TGTGCCTGGAACGTCGTTAGCTCTGGAAACACCATATATTTT.

The J gene is TRBJ1-5, the V gene TRBV2; tentatively, D is TRBD1 (5 bases). CDR3 length: 15 residues. Germline V gives CDR1 SNHLY, CDR2 FYNNEI. Trimming cost V 2 bases and J 5 bases, with 13 bases left between them. The CDR3 spells CASSERGPTHQPQHF. CDR3 bases: TGTGCCAGCAGTGAAAGGGGTCCCACGCATCAGCCCCAGCATTTT. The complete variable domain, with remaining parts taken from reference TRBV2 and TRBJ1-5, reads EPEVTQTPSHQVTQMGQEVILRCVPISNHLYFYWYRQILGQKVEFLVSFYNNEISEKSEIFDDQFSVERPDGSNFTLKIRSTKLEDSAMYFCASSERGPTHQPQHFGDGTRLSIL.

This clone was detected many times. The rearrangement joins TRBV6-4 to TRBJ2-1; 10 bases map to TRBD2. Looked up from germline, CDR1 is MRHNA and CDR2 is SNTAGT. Trimming cost V 0 bases and J 8 bases; bases outside gene matches: 4. The CDR3 spans 15 residues. CDR3 amino acids: CASSDSNLAGDEQFF. The CDR3 region has the DNA TGTGCCAGCAGTGACTCGAATCTAGCGGGAGATGAGCAGTTCTTC.

The genes are TRBV10-3 and TRBJ2-3; D tentatively reads TRBD1 or TRBD2 (5 bases each). CDR1 ENHRY and CDR2 SYGVKD come from the germline V gene. The V end lost 6 bases, the J end lost 2 bases, and 27 bases lay between the germline ends. The CDR3 spans 19 residues. The CDR3 region is CAIRKTPRERGGFTDTQYF. CDR3 coding DNA: TGTGCCATCAGGAAAACCCCCAGGGAGAGGGGCGGTTTCACAGATACGCAGTATTTT.

The chain combines TRBV11-2 with TRBJ2-3, with a weak D call TRBD2 (6 bases). CDR3 length: 14 amino acids. CDR1 is SGHAT, CDR2 FQNNGV, per germline. Trimming shortened V by 4 bases and J by 6 bases, and 14 bases separated the two germline ends. The CDR3 bases are TGTGCCAGCAGCTCGGGTTGGAGCGGGGATACGCAGTATTTT. Protein: CASSSGWSGDTQYF.

This clone appeared a few times. The chain couples TRBV6-7 to TRBJ1-4; 9 bases map to TRBD1. TRBV6-7 is noted as an ORF with a role that remains uncertain. This CDR3 has 13 residues. V lost 8 bases, J lost 8 bases, and 6 bases stayed unmatched. The CDR3 reads CASPTGGWEKLFF. CDR3 DNA: TGTGCCAGCCCGACAGGGGGTTGGGAAAAACTGTTTTTT.

The genes are TRBV5-6 and TRBJ2-2; 10 positions agree with TRBD2. This CDR3 region has 19 residues. In germline, CDR1 is SGHDT, CDR2 YYEEEE. Losses at the gene ends were 1 base for V and 4 bases for J; bases not matched to a gene: 13. CDR3 sequence (DNA): TGTGCCAGCAGCTTGTCGAGCCGCAAGGCTAGCGGGAGCACCGGGGAGCTGTTTTTT. It specifies CASSLSSRKASGSTGELFF. Full variable domain (outside the CDR3, taken from reference TRBV5-6 and TRBJ2-2): DAGVTQSPTHLIKTRGQQVTLRCSPKSGHDTVSWYQQALGQGPQFIFQYYEEEERQRGNFPDRFSGHQFPNYSSELNVNALLLGDSALYLCASSLSSRKASGSTGELFFGEGSRLTVL.